This TCR beta chain was captured in a study of T cell responses to AZD1222 COVID-19 vaccine. Study observations and caveats: The sample set comprised mostly white British donors with more females, and clonal diversity was possibly underestimated.

Recipients boosted at about 4 weeks or about 12 weeks are pooled. Only in-frame clones appear in the TCRdb table, and some are missing; sequencing was by immunoSEQ multiplex PCR. The sample has about 94,000 clones, approximately 87% seen once. On this clone itself: The antigen remains unidentified.

The sample was peripheral blood, taken 28 days after the second AZD1222 dose. The receptor comes from an adult who received the AZD1222 COVID-19 vaccine.

DNA for the CDR3: TGTGCCAGCAGCTTATCGGAGAACACTGAAGCTTTCTTT. Translating it yields CASSLSENTEAFF. The rearrangement links TRBV7-8 to TRBJ1-1; D is unresolved. The CDR3 sequence is 13 residues long. V shed 2 bases and J shed 1 base, with 5 bases lying between them. Germline CDR1 and CDR2: SGHVS and FQNEAQ.